Listed below are T cell receptor beta chains from one sample, sequenced in a study of blood T cells in healthy people across ages. MiXCR was run by TCRdb on the 5' RACE reads, yielding one entry per CDR3 protein. The repertoire has about 1.1 million distinct CDR3 sequences, roughly two fifths of them found once; the top ten carry over 10%. The sample consisted of blood. These receptors came from a man aged 18 to 35 in good health. Each CDR3 is given with its conserved first and last residue. The D gene is left open where the match is weak. The size field is filled for only some rows; it gives once, few, many or a size class.

CDR3: CASSPDRAFGNTIYF; DNA: TGTGCCAGCAGTCCGGACAGGGCGTTTGGAAACACCATATATTTT; D: TRBD1; length: 15; size: -; J: TRBJ1-3; V: TRBV6-6
CDR3: CASGESLAVCTDTQYF; DNA: TGTGCCAGCGGTGAATCGCTAGCGGTGTGCACAGATACGCAGTATTTT; D: TRBD2; length: 16; size: -; J: TRBJ2-3; V: TRBV2
CDR3: CASSYSAGNSYNEQFF; DNA: TGTGCCAGCAGTTACTCGGCAGGGAACTCCTACAATGAGCAGTTCTTC; D: -; length: 16; size: -; J: TRBJ2-1; V: TRBV6-5
CDR3: CASSSPRGTSGYEQFF; DNA: TGTGCCAGCAGTTCCCCTCGTGGTACTAGCGGGTACGAGCAGTTCTTC; D: TRBD2; length: 16; size: -; J: TRBJ2-1; V: TRBV6-6
CDR3: CASSLSTVYGSPLHF; DNA: TGTGCCAGCAGTTTATCCACAGTGTACGGTTCACCCCTCCACTTT; D: -; length: 15; size: few; J: TRBJ1-6; V: TRBV27
CDR3: CASSPLGGDHEQYF; DNA: TGTGCCAGCAGCCCACTCGGGGGGGATCACGAGCAGTACTTC; D: TRBD2; length: 14; size: -; J: TRBJ2-7; V: TRBV14
CDR3: CSARGGSSSYNEQFF; DNA: TGCAGTGCTAGAGGGGGATCTAGCTCCTACAATGAGCAGTTCTTC; D: -; length: 15; size: few; J: TRBJ2-1; V: TRBV20-1
CDR3: CASSLDGPPLGSPLHF; DNA: TGCGCCAGCAGCCTGGATGGACCCCCTTTAGGCTCACCCCTCCACTTT; D: -; length: 16; size: few; J: TRBJ1-6; V: TRBV5-1
CDR3: CATLPSGAPNYGYTF; DNA: TGTGCCACCTTACCTTCAGGGGCCCCTAACTATGGCTACACCTTC; D: -; length: 15; size: few; J: TRBJ1-2; V: TRBV10-3
CDR3: CASSRDRLDQPQHF; DNA: TGTGCCAGCAGCCGAGATCGGTTAGACCAGCCCCAGCATTTT; D: -; length: 14; size: -; J: TRBJ1-5; V: TRBV12-3/TRBV12-4
CDR3: CASSQDLSVGEQYF; DNA: TGCGCCAGCAGCCAAGATCTCTCCGTCGGCGAGCAGTACTTC; D: -; length: 14; size: many; J: TRBJ2-7; V: TRBV4-3
CDR3: CASSAAPGGNQPQHF; DNA: TGTGCCAGCAGCGCCGCACCTGGCGGCAATCAGCCCCAGCATTTT; D: -; length: 15; size: -; J: TRBJ1-5; V: TRBV3-1
CDR3: CASSTGEYGYTF; DNA: TGTGCCAGCAGCACAGGGGAATATGGCTACACCTTC; D: TRBD1; length: 12; size: few; J: TRBJ1-2; V: TRBV6-2/TRBV6-3
CDR3: CASSLVHGGAGINNEQFF; DNA: TGTGCCAGCAGCTTAGTACACGGGGGGGCCGGAATAAACAATGAGCAGTTCTTC; D: TRBD2; length: 18; size: -; J: TRBJ2-1; V: TRBV13
CDR3: CASSLVVGDNSPLHF; DNA: TGCGCCAGCAGCTTGGTAGTAGGGGATAATTCACCCCTCCACTTT; D: -; length: 15; size: few; J: TRBJ1-6; V: TRBV5-1
CDR3: CASSYRDRDPTYGYTF; DNA: TGTGCCAGCAGTTACCGGGACAGGGACCCGACCTATGGCTACACCTTC; D: TRBD1; length: 16; size: few; J: TRBJ1-2; V: TRBV6-6
CDR3: CASSLDNMNTEAFF; DNA: TGCGCCAGCAGCTTGGACAACATGAACACTGAAGCTTTCTTT; D: -; length: 14; size: -; J: TRBJ1-1; V: TRBV5-1
CDR3: CASAVPGLYNEQFF; DNA: TGTGCTAGTGCTGTGCCAGGCTTATACAATGAGCAGTTCTTC; D: -; length: 14; size: -; J: TRBJ2-1; V: TRBV12-5
CDR3: CTSLGSNQSQHF; DNA: TGTACCAGCTTAGGCAGCAATCAGTCCCAGCATTTT; D: -; length: 12; size: -; J: TRBJ1-5; V: TRBV28
CDR3: CASRASGANVLTF; DNA: TGTGCCAGCAGGGCCTCTGGGGCCAACGTCCTGACTTTC; D: -; length: 13; size: many; J: TRBJ2-6; V: TRBV9
CDR3: CSARTGGIEQETQYF; DNA: TGCAGTGCTAGGACGGGGGGGATCGAACAAGAGACCCAGTACTTC; D: TRBD2; length: 15; size: few; J: TRBJ2-5; V: TRBV20-1
CDR3: CASSEWGSVNEKLFF; DNA: TGTGCCAGCAGTGAATGGGGGTCGGTTAATGAAAAACTGTTTTTT; D: -; length: 15; size: -; J: TRBJ1-4; V: TRBV25-1
CDR3: CASSRAGGSTDTQYF; DNA: TGTGCCAGCAGCAGAGCGGGGGGGAGCACAGATACGCAGTATTTT; D: TRBD2; length: 15; size: many; J: TRBJ2-3; V: TRBV9
CDR3: CASSEVEGRWGEQFF; DNA: TGTGCCAGCAGTGAAGTGGAAGGCAGATGGGGTGAGCAGTTCTTC; D: -; length: 15; size: -; J: TRBJ2-1; V: TRBV25-1
CDR3: CSARTGGSTDTQYF; DNA: TGCAGTGCTAGAACGGGGGGCAGCACAGATACGCAGTATTTT; D: -; length: 14; size: few; J: TRBJ2-3; V: TRBV20-1
CDR3: CASTNPEQRGGTDTQYF; DNA: TGTGCCAGCACCAATCCGGAACAGCGGGGGGGCACAGATACGCAGTATTTT; D: TRBD2; length: 17; size: few; J: TRBJ2-3; V: TRBV12-3/TRBV12-4
CDR3: CASRPDRGQHSPLHF; DNA: TGTGCCAGCAGACCCGACAGGGGACAGCATTCACCCCTCCACTTT; D: TRBD1; length: 15; size: -; J: TRBJ1-6; V: TRBV6-2/TRBV6-3
CDR3: CASSQVLGTEAFF; DNA: TGCGCCAGCAGCCAGGTTTTGGGGACTGAAGCTTTCTTT; D: -; length: 13; size: -; J: TRBJ1-1; V: TRBV5-1
CDR3: CASSPGLWGENIQYF; DNA: TGTGCCAGCAGCCCAGGACTCTGGGGAGAAAACATTCAGTACTTC; D: -; length: 15; size: few; J: TRBJ2-4; V: TRBV11-1
CDR3: CASSQGLAANNSPLHF; DNA: TGTGCCAGCAGCCAAGGACTGGCCGCTAATAATTCACCCCTCCACTTT; D: -; length: 16; size: few; J: TRBJ1-6; V: TRBV4-2
CDR3: CSGQWSYEQYF; DNA: TGCAGTGGCCAGTGGTCCTACGAGCAGTACTTC; D: -; length: 11; size: many; J: TRBJ2-7; V: TRBV20-1
CDR3: CASTDSGFPNEQYF; DNA: TGTGCCAGCACCGACTCCGGGTTTCCCAATGAGCAGTACTTC; D: -; length: 14; size: -; J: TRBJ2-5; V: TRBV6-5
CDR3: CASSPLSWSGTDTQYF; DNA: TGTGCCAGCAGTCCGCTATCGTGGTCGGGCACAGATACGCAGTATTTT; D: -; length: 16; size: -; J: TRBJ2-3; V: TRBV6-2/TRBV6-3
CDR3: CASSPDRRTGDTQYF; DNA: TGTGCCAGCAGCCCAGACAGACGTACAGGAGATACGCAGTATTTT; D: -; length: 15; size: -; J: TRBJ2-3; V: TRBV7-2
CDR3: CASSLSPSGATDTQYF; DNA: TGTGCCAGCAGCTTATCCCCCAGCGGGGCAACAGATACGCAGTATTTT; D: TRBD2; length: 16; size: few; J: TRBJ2-3; V: TRBV11-2
CDR3: CASSLQGVPYNEQFF; DNA: TGTGCCAGCAGCTTACAGGGGGTTCCCTACAATGAGCAGTTCTTC; D: TRBD1; length: 15; size: -; J: TRBJ2-1; V: TRBV7-9
CDR3: CASSAISGGADTQYF; DNA: TGTGCCAGCAGCGCAATAAGCGGGGGGGCAGATACGCAGTATTTT; D: TRBD2; length: 15; size: -; J: TRBJ2-3; V: TRBV9
CDR3: CSASRLADSYNEQFF; DNA: TGCAGTGCTAGCCGACTAGCGGATTCCTACAATGAGCAGTTCTTC; D: TRBD2; length: 15; size: few; J: TRBJ2-1; V: TRBV20-1
CDR3: CASSWLSSGANVLTF; DNA: TGTGCCAGCAGCTGGCTGAGCTCTGGGGCCAACGTCCTGACTTTC; D: -; length: 15; size: -; J: TRBJ2-6; V: TRBV9
CDR3: CSAQGRREQYF; DNA: TGCAGTGCGCAGGGACGTCGGGAGCAGTACTTC; D: -; length: 11; size: few; J: TRBJ2-5; V: TRBV20-1